The 11 T cell receptor beta chains presented below share a single source sample, sequenced in a study of shared clonotypes between healthy human individuals. Sequenced by immunoSEQ multiplex PCR; TCRdb stores in-frame clones only, minus some. The sample lists approximately 500,000 clones, more than 75% occurring once. The sample was PBMCs. The receptors shown here come from a woman in her forties in good health. Some clones in this sample may be carry-over from other donors' samples.

This chain joins TRBV18 and TRBJ2-7; 9 bases line up with TRBD2. CDR1 is KGHSH and CDR2 is LQKENI in the germline V gene. This CDR3 is 15 amino acids long. With V trimmed by 0 bases and J by 2 bases, 2 bases remained unmatched. The CDR3: CASSPPASGAYEQYF. CDR3 bases: TGTGCCAGCTCACCACCGGCTAGCGGGGCCTACGAGCAGTACTTC.

The J gene is TRBJ1-5, the V gene TRBV11-2; D is uncertain. This CDR3 region has 13 residues. Germline-derived CDR1 and CDR2 are SGHAT and FQNNGV. V was cut by 3 bases and J by 3 bases, with 6 bases left in between. CDR3: CASSFGHNQPQHF. The CDR3 nucleotides read TGTGCCAGCAGCTTCGGGCACAATCAGCCCCAGCATTTT.

The CDR3 loop is CASSQGSSYEQYF. The CDR3 nucleotides read TGCGCCAGCAGCCAAGGAAGCTCCTACGAGCAGTACTTC. The J gene is TRBJ2-5, the V gene TRBV4-1; D call uncertain. The J call is uncertain, as TRBJ2-7 better fits the DNA end. The CDR3 is made up of 13 amino acids. Per the germline V gene, CDR1 is MGHRA and CDR2 is YSYEKL.

A remark on this clone: The same CDR3 arises from other DNA sequences in this sample as well. J is TRBJ2-3 and V is TRBV5-1; 10 nucleotides align to TRBD1. V shed 5 bases, J shed 1 base, and the junction held 1 base outside the gene matches. This CDR3 has 14 residues. Germline V gene sequence: CDR1 SGHRS, CDR2 YFSETQ. CDR3 nucleotide sequence: TGCGCCAGCAGAGGGACAGGGGGCACAGATACGCAGTATTTT. Translated, it gives CASRGTGGTDTQYF.

The V gene is TRBV27, the J gene TRBJ2-7; TRBD1 matches 9 bases. Unmatched junction bases numbered 8, after V lost 8 bases and J lost 3 bases. The CDR3 spans 14 residues. Germline V gene sequence: CDR1 MNHEY, CDR2 SMNVEV (reference sequence). CDR3 DNA sequence: TGTGCCAGCTCGAGGACAGGGGAGAGCTACGAGCAGTACTTC. It yields the protein CASSRTGESYEQYF.

The chain is built from TRBV6-5 and TRBJ1-4; D is perhaps TRBD1 (6 bases). The CDR3 length is 15 residues. Trimming removed 5 bases at V and 7 bases at J, with 17 bases between. Germline V gene sequence: CDR1 MNHEY, CDR2 SVGAGI. The CDR3 region is CASSNRGAVVEKLFF. CDR3 in DNA: TGTGCCAGCAGTAATCGGGGGGCTGTGGTTGAAAAACTGTTTTTT.

CDR3 loop: CASSLAGRHIQYF. The CDR3, as DNA: TGTGCCAGCAGCCTCGCGGGCCGACACATTCAGTACTTC. This chain uses TRBV7-2 with TRBJ2-4, with a possible D match to TRBD2 (5 bases). Germline V gives CDR1 SGHTA, CDR2 FQGNSA. The V end lost 5 bases, the J end lost 8 bases, and 13 bases lay between the germline ends. The CDR3 is 13 amino acids. Variable domain in full (rest from reference TRBV7-2 and TRBJ2-4): GAGVSQSPSNKVTEKGKDVELRCDPISGHTALYWYRQSLGQGLEFLIYFQGNSAPDKSGLPSDRFSAERTGGSVSTLTIQRTQQEDSAVYLCASSLAGRHIQYFGAGTRLSVL.

This clone was found a few times. The rearrangement joins TRBV27 to TRBJ2-1; 7 nucleotides agree with TRBD1. V was pared by 6 bases and J by 10 bases, with 15 bases of the junction left unmatched. Germline-derived CDR1 and CDR2 are MNHEY and SMNVEV (reference sequence). The CDR3 spans 15 residues. The CDR3 DNA reads as TGTGCCAGCAGGCCCGGGGTAGCAAGAGGGGGCGAGCAGTTCTTC. Its translation is CASRPGVARGGEQFF.

The sample holds one count of this clone. The V call is TRBV7-2, the J call TRBJ2-2; tentatively, D is TRBD2 (6 bases). The CDR3 is 16 amino acids. V lost 2 bases to trimming and J lost 3 bases, with 13 bases between them. CDR1 and CDR2 (germline): SGHTA, FQGNSA. The CDR3 region has the DNA TGTGCCAGCAGCTTAATCCGGGACTCCGACACCGGGGAGCTGTTTTTT. This codes for CASSLIRDSDTGELFF.

Of note for this clone: Distinct nucleotide sequences in the sample also encode this CDR3. The chain employs TRBV5-1 and TRBJ1-3; D gene ambiguous. Germline assignment: CDR1 SGHRS and CDR2 YFSETQ. V shed 0 bases and J shed 2 bases, with 9 bases lying between them. This CDR3 comprises 15 residues. CDR3 coding DNA: TGCGCCAGCAGCTTGGACCGGGCAGCTGGAAACACCATATATTTT. Encoded protein: CASSLDRAAGNTIYF.

J is TRBJ2-3 and V is TRBV18; 8 bases fit TRBD1. The CDR3 spans 15 residues. The junction had 6 bases not matched to a gene; V was cut back by 1 base and J by 6 bases. CDR1 and CDR2 from the germline V gene are KGHSH and LQKENI. CDR3 nucleotides: TGTGCCAGCTCACCACGTGTCAGGGGGCAGGATACGCAGTATTTT. This codes for CASSPRVRGQDTQYF.